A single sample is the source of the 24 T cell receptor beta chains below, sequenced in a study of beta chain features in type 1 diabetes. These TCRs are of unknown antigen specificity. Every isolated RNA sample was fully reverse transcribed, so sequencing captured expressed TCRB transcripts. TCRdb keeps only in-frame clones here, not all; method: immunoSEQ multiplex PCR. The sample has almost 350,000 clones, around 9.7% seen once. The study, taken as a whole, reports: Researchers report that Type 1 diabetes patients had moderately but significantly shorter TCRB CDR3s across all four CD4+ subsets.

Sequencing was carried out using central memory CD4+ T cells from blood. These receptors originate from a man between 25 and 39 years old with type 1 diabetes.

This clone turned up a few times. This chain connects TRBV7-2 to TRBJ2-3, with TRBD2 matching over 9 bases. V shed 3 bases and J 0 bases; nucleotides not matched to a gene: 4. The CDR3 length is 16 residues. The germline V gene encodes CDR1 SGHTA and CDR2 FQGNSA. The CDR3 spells CASSFSGGLSTDTQYF. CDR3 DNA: TGTGCCAGCAGCTTTAGCGGGGGCCTTAGCACAGATACGCAGTATTTT.

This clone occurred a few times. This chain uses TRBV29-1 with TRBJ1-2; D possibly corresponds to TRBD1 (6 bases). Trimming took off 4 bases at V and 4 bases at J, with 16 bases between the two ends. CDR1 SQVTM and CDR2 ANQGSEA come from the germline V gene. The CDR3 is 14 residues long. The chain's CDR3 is CSVGGATGPYGYTF. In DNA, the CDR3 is TGCAGCGTTGGGGGGGCCACAGGGCCCTATGGCTACACCTTC.

The CDR3 sequence: CASSLGLAFPDTQYF. The DNA for the CDR3 is TGCGCCAGCAGCTTGGGGCTAGCCTTCCCAGATACGCAGTATTTT. The chain joins TRBV5-1 to TRBJ2-3, with D perhaps TRBD2 (5 bases). In germline, CDR1 is SGHRS, CDR2 YFSETQ. The CDR3 contains 15 residues. V shed 0 bases and J shed 4 bases, with 12 bases lying between them. The whole variable domain, remainder taken from reference TRBV5-1 and TRBJ2-3, is KAGVTQTPRYLIKTRGQQVTLSCSPISGHRSVSWYQQTPGQGLQFLFEYFSETQRNKGNFPGRFSGRQFSNSRSEMNVSTLELGDSALYLCASSLGLAFPDTQYFGPGTRLTVL.

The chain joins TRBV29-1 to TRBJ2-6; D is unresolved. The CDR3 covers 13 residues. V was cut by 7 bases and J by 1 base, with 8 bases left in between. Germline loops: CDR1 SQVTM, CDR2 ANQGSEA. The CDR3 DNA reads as TGCAGCGGAACCATTTCTGGGGCCAACGTCCTGACTTTC. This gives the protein CSGTISGANVLTF.

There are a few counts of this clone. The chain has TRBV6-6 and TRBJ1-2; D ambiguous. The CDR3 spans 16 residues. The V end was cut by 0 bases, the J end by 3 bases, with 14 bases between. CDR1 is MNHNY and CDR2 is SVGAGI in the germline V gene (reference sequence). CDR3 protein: CASSYSMGRADYGYTF. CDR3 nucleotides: TGTGCCAGCAGTTACTCGATGGGTAGGGCCGACTATGGCTACACCTTC.

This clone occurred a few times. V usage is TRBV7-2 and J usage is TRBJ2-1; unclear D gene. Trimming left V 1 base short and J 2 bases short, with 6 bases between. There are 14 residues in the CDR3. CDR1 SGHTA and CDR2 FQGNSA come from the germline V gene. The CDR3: CASSLGSTYNEQFF. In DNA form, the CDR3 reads TGTGCCAGCAGCTTAGGGTCCACCTACAATGAGCAGTTCTTC.

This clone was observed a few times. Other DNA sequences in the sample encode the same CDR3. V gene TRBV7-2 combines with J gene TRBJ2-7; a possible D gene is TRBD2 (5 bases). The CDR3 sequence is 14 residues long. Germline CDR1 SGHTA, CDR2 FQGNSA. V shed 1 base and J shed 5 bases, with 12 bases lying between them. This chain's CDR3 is CASSLGQRRDEQYF. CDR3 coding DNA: TGTGCCAGCAGCTTAGGTCAGCGGCGGGACGAGCAGTACTTC.

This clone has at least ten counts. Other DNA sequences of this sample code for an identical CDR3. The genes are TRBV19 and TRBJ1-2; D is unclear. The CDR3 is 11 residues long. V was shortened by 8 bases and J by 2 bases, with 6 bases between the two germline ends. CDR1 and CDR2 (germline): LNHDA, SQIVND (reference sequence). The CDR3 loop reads CASGRNYGYTF. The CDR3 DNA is TGTGCCAGTGGACGAAACTATGGCTACACCTTC.

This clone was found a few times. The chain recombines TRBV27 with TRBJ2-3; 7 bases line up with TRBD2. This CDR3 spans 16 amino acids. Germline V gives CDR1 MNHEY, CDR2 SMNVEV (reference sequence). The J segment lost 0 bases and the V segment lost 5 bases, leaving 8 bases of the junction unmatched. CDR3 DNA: TGTGCCAGCAGTAAATTAGCGGGCTCTAGCACAGATACGCAGTATTTT. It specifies CASSKLAGSSTDTQYF.

This CDR3 is CASSPRQGNQPQHF. In DNA, the CDR3 is TGTGCCAGTAGTCCACGACAGGGCAATCAGCCCCAGCATTTT. This sequence joins TRBV19 and TRBJ1-5, with a weak D call TRBD1 (6 bases). The CDR3 has 14 residues. Trimming left V 5 bases short and J 2 bases short, with 10 bases between. Germline CDR1 LNHDA, CDR2 SQIVND (reference sequence).

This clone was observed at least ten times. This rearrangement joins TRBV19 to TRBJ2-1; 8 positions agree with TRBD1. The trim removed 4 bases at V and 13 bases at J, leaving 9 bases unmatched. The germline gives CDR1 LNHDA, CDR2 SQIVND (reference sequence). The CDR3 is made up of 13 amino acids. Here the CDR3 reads CASSTGPGTGQFF. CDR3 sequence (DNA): TGTGCCAGTAGTACAGGGCCCGGGACAGGTCAGTTCTTC. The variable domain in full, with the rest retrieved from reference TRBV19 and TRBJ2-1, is DGGITQSPKYLFRKEGQNVTLSCEQNLNHDAMYWYRQDPGQGLRLIYYSQIVNDFQKGDIAEGYSVSREKKESFPLTVTSAQKNPTAFYLCASSTGPGTGQFFGPGTRLTVL.

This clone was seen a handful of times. CDR3 amino acids: CASSQTRTSETQYF. The CDR3 coding sequence is TGTGCCAGCAGCCAGACCCGGACTAGTGAGACCCAGTACTTC. V and J are TRBV9 and TRBJ2-5, with 7 bases lining up with TRBD2. Trimming removed 4 bases from V and 5 bases from J; junction bases left unmatched: 8. The CDR3 has 14 residues. Germline CDR1 SGDLS, CDR2 YYNGEE.

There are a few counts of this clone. The CDR3, as DNA: TGTGCCAGCAGCTCCCCGCTAGCGGGGGGCAGGAGGGATACGCAGTATTTT. It is translated as CASSSPLAGGRRDTQYF. The chain couples TRBV7-2 to TRBJ2-3, with 11 bases matching TRBD2. CDR3 length: 17 residues. CDR1 is SGHTA and CDR2 is FQGNSA in the germline V gene. Trimming cost V 4 bases and J 6 bases; bases outside gene matches: 12.

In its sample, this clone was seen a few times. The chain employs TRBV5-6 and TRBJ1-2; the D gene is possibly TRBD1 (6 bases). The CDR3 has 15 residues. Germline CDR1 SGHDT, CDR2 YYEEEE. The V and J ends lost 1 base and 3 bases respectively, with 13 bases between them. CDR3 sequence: CASSLLISGDYGYTF. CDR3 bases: TGTGCCAGCAGCTTGTTAATATCAGGGGACTATGGCTACACCTTC. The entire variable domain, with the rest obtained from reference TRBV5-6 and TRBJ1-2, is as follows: DAGVTQSPTHLIKTRGQQVTLRCSPKSGHDTVSWYQQALGQGPQFIFQYYEEEERQRGNFPDRFSGHQFPNYSSELNVNALLLGDSALYLCASSLLISGDYGYTFGSGTRLTVV.

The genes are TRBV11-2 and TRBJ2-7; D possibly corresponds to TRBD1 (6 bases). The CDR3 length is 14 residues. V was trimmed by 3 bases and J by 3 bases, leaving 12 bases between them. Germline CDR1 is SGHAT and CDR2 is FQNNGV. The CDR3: CASSFSGGGYEQYF. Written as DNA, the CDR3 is TGTGCCAGCAGCTTTTCTGGGGGCGGCTACGAGCAGTACTTC.

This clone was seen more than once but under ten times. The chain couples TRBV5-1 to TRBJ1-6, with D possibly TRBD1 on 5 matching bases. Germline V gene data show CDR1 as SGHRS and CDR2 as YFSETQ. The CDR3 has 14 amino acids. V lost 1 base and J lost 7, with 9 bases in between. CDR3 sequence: CASSLLGDNSPLHF. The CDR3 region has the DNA TGCGCCAGCAGCTTGCTAGGGGACAATTCACCCCTCCACTTT. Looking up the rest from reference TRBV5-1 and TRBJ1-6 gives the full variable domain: KAGVTQTPRYLIKTRGQQVTLSCSPISGHRSVSWYQQTPGQGLQFLFEYFSETQRNKGNFPGRFSGRQFSNSRSEMNVSTLELGDSALYLCASSLLGDNSPLHFGNGTRLTVT.

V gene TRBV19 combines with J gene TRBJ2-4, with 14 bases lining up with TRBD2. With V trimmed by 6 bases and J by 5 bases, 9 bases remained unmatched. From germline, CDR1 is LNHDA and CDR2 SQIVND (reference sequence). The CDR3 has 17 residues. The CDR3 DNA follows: TGTGCCAGTAGAACCGGACTAGCGGGGGGTAAGGAAAACATTCAGTACTTC. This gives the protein CASRTGLAGGKENIQYF. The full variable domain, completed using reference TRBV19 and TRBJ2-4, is DGGITQSPKYLFRKEGQNVTLSCEQNLNHDAMYWYRQDPGQGLRLIYYSQIVNDFQKGDIAEGYSVSREKKESFPLTVTSAQKNPTAFYLCASRTGLAGGKENIQYFGAGTRLSVL.

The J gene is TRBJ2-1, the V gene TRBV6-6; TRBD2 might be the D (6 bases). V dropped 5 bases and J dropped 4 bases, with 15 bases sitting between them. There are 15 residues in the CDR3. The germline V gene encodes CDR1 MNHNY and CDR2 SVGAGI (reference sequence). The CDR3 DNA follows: TGTGCCAGCAGTCCCCCGGGACTCCCTTACAATGAGCAGTTCTTC. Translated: CASSPPGLPYNEQFF.

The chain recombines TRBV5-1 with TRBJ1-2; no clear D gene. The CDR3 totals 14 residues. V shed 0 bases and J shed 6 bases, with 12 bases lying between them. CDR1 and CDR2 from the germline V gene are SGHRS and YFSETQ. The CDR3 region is CASSLEGIANGYTF. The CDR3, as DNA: TGCGCCAGCAGCTTGGAGGGAATAGCGAATGGCTACACCTTC.

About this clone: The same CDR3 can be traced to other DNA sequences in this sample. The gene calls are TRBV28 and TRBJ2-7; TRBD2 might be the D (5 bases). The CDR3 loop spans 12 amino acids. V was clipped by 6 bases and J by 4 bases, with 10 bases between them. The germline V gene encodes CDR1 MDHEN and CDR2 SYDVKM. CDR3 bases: TGTGCCAGCAGCTTAGGAGGATACGAGCAGTACTTC. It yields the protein CASSLGGYEQYF. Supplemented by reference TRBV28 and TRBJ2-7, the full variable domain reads DVKVTQSSRYLVKRTGEKVFLECVQDMDHENMFWYRQDPGLGLRLIYFSYDVKMKEKGDIPEGYSVSREKKERFSLILESASTNQTSMYLCASSLGGYEQYFGPGTRLTVT.

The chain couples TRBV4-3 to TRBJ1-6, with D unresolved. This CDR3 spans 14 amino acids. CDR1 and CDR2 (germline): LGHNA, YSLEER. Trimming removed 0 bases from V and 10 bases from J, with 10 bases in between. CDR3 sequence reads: CASSQDVGRSPLHF. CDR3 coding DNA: TGCGCCAGCAGCCAAGATGTGGGAAGGTCACCCCTCCACTTT.

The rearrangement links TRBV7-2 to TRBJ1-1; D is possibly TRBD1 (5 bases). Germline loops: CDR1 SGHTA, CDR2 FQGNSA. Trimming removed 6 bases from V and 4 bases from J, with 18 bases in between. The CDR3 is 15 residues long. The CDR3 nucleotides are TGTGCCAGCAGTCCGTTCCGGGGGACGGGCACTGAAGCTTTCTTT. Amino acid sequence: CASSPFRGTGTEAFF.

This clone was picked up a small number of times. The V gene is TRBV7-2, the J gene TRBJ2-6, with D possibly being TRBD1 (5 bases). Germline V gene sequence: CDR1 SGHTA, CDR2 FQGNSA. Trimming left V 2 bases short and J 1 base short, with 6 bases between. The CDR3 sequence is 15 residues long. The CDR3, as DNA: TGTGCCAGCAGCTTATCAGGGTCTGGGGCCAACGTCCTGACTTTC. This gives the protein CASSLSGSGANVLTF.

In nucleotides, the CDR3 is TGCAGCGTTGAAGTGGGAATCCTAGCGGGGGTCAATGAGCAGTTCTTC. It translates to CSVEVGILAGVNEQFF. The chain joins TRBV29-1 to TRBJ2-1; TRBD2 aligns across 10 bases. Germline V gives CDR1 SQVTM, CDR2 ANQGSEA. J lost 6 bases, V lost 1 base, and 9 bases had no gene match. The CDR3 has 16 residues.